The clone carrying this TCR beta chain has just one count. What it binds is not known. Cultured CD4+ T-cell DNA underwent Oncomine TCR Beta short-read sequencing. TCRdb used MiXCR to reprocess the PCR reads, holding one entry per CDR3 protein. The table includes approximately 16,000 distinct CDR3 sequences, about 40% detected once. The sample comes from a study of vaccination and CD4 T cells after COVID-19. Findings and limits, study-wide: Spike mono-reactivity was found in 304 of the 307 vaccine-specific clones identified in convalescent patients.

Treatment described: approximately nine-day PBMC culture with coronavirus spike peptide pools or control peptides (ViraFEST assay). The CDR3 length is 17 residues. Per the germline V gene, CDR1 is LGHNA and CDR2 is YSLEER. V shed 0 bases, J shed 6 bases, and the junction held 9 bases outside the gene matches. The sequence came from a human donor who had recovered from COVID-19. Sequencing was performed on CD4+ T cells from blood, cultured in vitro, taken after SARS-CoV-2 vaccination. The chain carries TRBV4-3 and TRBJ1-5; 9 bases fit TRBD1. The CDR3 here is CASSQDGGQGSIQPQHF. The CDR3, as DNA: TGCGCCAGCAGCCAAGACGGAGGACAGGGGAGTATTCAGCCCCAGCATTTT.